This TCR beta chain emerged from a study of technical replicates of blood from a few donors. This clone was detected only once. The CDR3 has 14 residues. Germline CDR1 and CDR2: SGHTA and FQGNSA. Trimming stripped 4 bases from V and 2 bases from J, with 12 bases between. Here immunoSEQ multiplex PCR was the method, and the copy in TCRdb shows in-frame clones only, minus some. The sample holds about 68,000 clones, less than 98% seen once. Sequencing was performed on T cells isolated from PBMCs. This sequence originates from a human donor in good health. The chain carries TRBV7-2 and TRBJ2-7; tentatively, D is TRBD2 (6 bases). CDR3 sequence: CASSYQRATYEQYF. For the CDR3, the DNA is TGTGCCAGCAGCTACCAGCGGGCTACCTACGAGCAGTACTTC. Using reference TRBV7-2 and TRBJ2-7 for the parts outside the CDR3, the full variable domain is GAGVSQSPSNKVTEKGKDVELRCDPISGHTALYWYRQSLGQGLEFLIYFQGNSAPDKSGLPSDRFSAERTGGSVSTLTIQRTQQEDSAVYLCASSYQRATYEQYFGPGTRLTVT.